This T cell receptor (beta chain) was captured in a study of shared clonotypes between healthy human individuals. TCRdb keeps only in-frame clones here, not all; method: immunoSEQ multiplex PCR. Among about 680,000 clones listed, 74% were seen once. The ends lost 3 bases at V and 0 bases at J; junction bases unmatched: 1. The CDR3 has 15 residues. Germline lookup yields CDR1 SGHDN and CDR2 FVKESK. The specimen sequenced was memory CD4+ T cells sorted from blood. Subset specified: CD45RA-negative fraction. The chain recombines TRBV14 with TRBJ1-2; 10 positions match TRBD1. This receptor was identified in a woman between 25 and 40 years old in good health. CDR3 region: CASSHDRGPNYGYTF. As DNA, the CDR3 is TGTGCCAGCAGCCATGACAGGGGGCCTAACTATGGCTACACCTTC.